One sample yielded the 17 T cell receptor beta chains listed below, sequenced in a study of T-cell reconstitution after alpha-beta-depleted transplantation in children. Unique molecular identifiers were incorporated during preparation of the TCRbeta library. One entry per CDR3 protein, called by TCRdb with MiXCR from the PCR reads. The data contain a few hundred thousand distinct CDR3 sequences, around 17% of them seen just once; the ten biggest clones take up approximately 3%. The sample in question was PBMCs from the stem cell graft donor, obtained from the stem cell graft. The source of these receptors is a human donor who donated a stem cell graft to a child with acute lymphoblastic leukemia.

This sequence joins TRBV12-3 or TRBV12-4 and TRBJ2-7; the match to TRBD2 covers 8 bases. The CDR3 extends over 15 amino acids. V lost 3 bases to trimming and J lost 4 bases; unmatched junction nucleotides: 8. The CDR3 sequence is CASSLGSGSVYEQYF. CDR3 bases: TGTGCCAGCAGTTTGGGAAGCGGGAGTGTTTACGAGCAGTACTTC.

This chain connects TRBV6-5 to TRBJ2-1; TRBD1 agrees at 7 bases. J gave up 6 bases and V 4 bases, and 6 bases lay outside the gene matches. Germline loops: CDR1 MNHEY, CDR2 SVGAGI. The CDR3 length is 14 residues. The CDR3, as DNA: TGTGCCAGCAGTTCCCCGGGACAGACCAATGAGCAGTTCTTC. It translates to CASSSPGQTNEQFF.

This chain uses TRBV6-1 with TRBJ2-2, with 9 bases aligning to TRBD1. The CDR3 sequence is 14 residues long. The V gene end was trimmed by 8 bases and the J gene end by 4 bases; junction bases not matched to a gene: 5. Germline assignment: CDR1 MNHNS and CDR2 SASEGT. CDR3 protein: CASRDRVGTGELFF. Here the CDR3 DNA reads TGTGCCAGCCGGGACAGGGTGGGCACCGGGGAGCTGTTTTTT.

Only a few counts were recorded for this clonotype. The chain is built from TRBV5-1 and TRBJ1-2, with D possibly matching TRBD1 (6 bases). CDR1 and CDR2 from the germline V gene are SGHRS and YFSETQ. CDR3 length equals 15 residues. Trimming stripped 0 bases from V and 6 bases from J, with 15 bases between. DNA for the CDR3: TGCGCCAGCAGCTTGGGGGACCAAAACAGGGATGGCTACACCTTC. Amino acids: CASSLGDQNRDGYTF.

The sample holds a few counts of this clonotype. The chain has TRBV10-3 and TRBJ2-1; the match to TRBD2 covers 11 bases. The germline CDR1 and CDR2 sequences are ENHRY and SYGVKD. V shed 0 bases and J 4 bases; nucleotides not matched to a gene: 8. This CDR3 contains 18 residues. The CDR3 nucleotides are TGTGCCATCAGTGAGTCGGGGTCTGGGACTAGCGGTTACAATGAGCAGTTCTTC. This gives the protein CAISESGSGTSGYNEQFF.

In this sample, this clonotype turned up a few times. The chain's CDR3 is CASSSPHSDRPYEQYF. In nucleotides, the CDR3 is TGTGCCAGCAGCTCCCCTCATTCGGACCGACCCTACGAGCAGTACTTC. J is TRBJ2-7 and V is TRBV7-3; D is unresolved. From germline, CDR1 is SGHTA and CDR2 FQGTGA. With 4 bases removed from V and 2 bases from J, the gap between germline ends came to 18 bases. The CDR3 has 16 residues.

This clonotype was detected a few times. The J gene is TRBJ2-7, the V gene TRBV29-1, with 7 nucleotides matching TRBD2. CDR1 and CDR2 (germline): SQVTM, ANQGSEA. Trimming took 3 bases from V and 3 from J; bases not matched to a gene: 5. This CDR3 has 13 residues. The CDR3 loop is CSVENGGIYEQYF. The CDR3 DNA reads TGCAGCGTTGAGAACGGGGGGATCTACGAGCAGTACTTC.

This clonotype was detected only a few times. The genes are TRBV13 and TRBJ1-2, with a possible D match to TRBD1 (6 bases). Germline values: CDR1 PRHDT, CDR2 FYEKMQ (reference sequence). Trimming removed 3 bases from V and 6 bases from J, with 14 bases in between. The CDR3 has 14 residues. The CDR3 protein is CASSLLTGSNGYTF. The CDR3 bases are TGTGCCAGCAGCTTGCTCACAGGGAGCAATGGCTACACCTTC.

V gene TRBV11-1 combines with J gene TRBJ2-2; D perhaps matches TRBD1 (6 bases). V dropped 5 bases and J dropped 1 base, with 23 bases sitting between them. CDR1 is SGHAT, CDR2 FQDESV, per germline (reference sequence). The CDR3 spans 19 residues. The CDR3 nucleotides are TGTGCCAGCAGCCCCCGTGGAAGGGACATTTTTTTGAACACCGGGGAGCTGTTTTTT. It codes for CASSPRGRDIFLNTGELFF.

The chain has TRBV5-1 and TRBJ1-1; 10 nucleotides align to TRBD1. The germline V gene has CDR1 SGHRS and CDR2 YFSETQ. The CDR3 extends over 14 amino acids. The V gene end was trimmed by 7 bases and the J gene end by 0 bases; junction bases not matched to a gene: 3. The CDR3 spells CASGQGGVNTEAFF. CDR3 nucleotide sequence: TGCGCCAGCGGACAGGGGGGGGTGAACACTGAAGCTTTCTTT. Full variable domain (outside the CDR3, taken from reference TRBV5-1 and TRBJ1-1): KAGVTQTPRYLIKTRGQQVTLSCSPISGHRSVSWYQQTPGQGLQFLFEYFSETQRNKGNFPGRFSGRQFSNSRSEMNVSTLELGDSALYLCASGQGGVNTEAFFGQGTRLTVV.

This rearrangement joins TRBV7-9 to TRBJ2-7, with 7 bases identical to TRBD2. V dropped 5 bases and J dropped 5; count of bases not matched to a gene: 9. This CDR3 has 14 amino acids. Germline V gene data show CDR1 as SEHNR and CDR2 as FQNEAQ (reference sequence). The CDR3 nucleotides are TGTGCCAGCAGCCCGGGGCTCCTAGCGGACGAGCAGTACTTC. It specifies CASSPGLLADEQYF.

V usage is TRBV12-3 or TRBV12-4 and J usage is TRBJ1-2, with D unclear. The V and J ends lost 2 bases and 7 bases respectively, with 11 bases between them. The CDR3 runs to 13 residues. The CDR3 is CASSLTSGGGYTF. The DNA of the CDR3 is TGTGCCAGCAGTTTAACCAGTGGAGGTGGCTACACCTTC.

The chain combines TRBV7-9 with TRBJ2-7; 10 nucleotides agree with TRBD1. Germline V lookup: CDR1 SEHNR, CDR2 FQNEAQ (reference sequence). J gave up 6 bases and V 5 bases, and 10 bases lay outside the gene matches. This CDR3 comprises 15 residues. The CDR3 nucleotides read TGTGCCAGCAGCAAAAACCGGGACAGGGGTGGCGAGCAGTACTTC. Translation gives CASSKNRDRGGEQYF.

The gene calls are TRBV5-1 and TRBJ2-1; D is uncertain. The CDR3 extends over 15 amino acids. Germline V gene sequence: CDR1 SGHRS, CDR2 YFSETQ. The V and J ends lost 2 bases and 0 bases respectively, with 9 bases between them. The CDR3 region is CASSLVPDSYNEQFF. The CDR3 bases are TGCGCCAGCAGCTTAGTCCCTGACTCCTACAATGAGCAGTTCTTC.

The gene calls are TRBV3-1 and TRBJ2-3, with unresolved D. V shed 1 base and J shed 0 bases, with 5 bases lying between them. The CDR3 is made up of 14 amino acids. Germline V lookup: CDR1 LGHDT, CDR2 YNNKEL (reference sequence). As DNA, the CDR3 is TGTGCCAGCAGCCAAGTGGTCAGCACAGATACGCAGTATTTT. It yields the protein CASSQVVSTDTQYF.

This clonotype has just a few counts. The chain employs TRBV20-1 and TRBJ1-5; D is perhaps TRBD1 (5 bases). In germline, CDR1 is DFQATT, CDR2 SNEGSKA (reference sequence). The germline V and J ends were trimmed by 5 bases and 0 bases, with 8 bases remaining between them. The length of the CDR3 is 13 residues. DNA of the CDR3: TGCAGTGCTGGGGACTTTAGCAATCAGCCCCAGCATTTT. Translating gives CSAGDFSNQPQHF.

The chain has TRBV3-1 and TRBJ1-2; 7 positions match TRBD1. CDR1 is LGHDT and CDR2 is YNNKEL in the germline V gene (reference sequence). Germline trimming cut 4 bases from V and 0 bases from J; bases unmatched to any gene: 11. The CDR3 is 17 amino acids. DNA for the CDR3: TGTGCCAGCAGCCCGACAGACAGGGCCACTCCTAACTATGGCTACACCTTC. Protein product: CASSPTDRATPNYGYTF.